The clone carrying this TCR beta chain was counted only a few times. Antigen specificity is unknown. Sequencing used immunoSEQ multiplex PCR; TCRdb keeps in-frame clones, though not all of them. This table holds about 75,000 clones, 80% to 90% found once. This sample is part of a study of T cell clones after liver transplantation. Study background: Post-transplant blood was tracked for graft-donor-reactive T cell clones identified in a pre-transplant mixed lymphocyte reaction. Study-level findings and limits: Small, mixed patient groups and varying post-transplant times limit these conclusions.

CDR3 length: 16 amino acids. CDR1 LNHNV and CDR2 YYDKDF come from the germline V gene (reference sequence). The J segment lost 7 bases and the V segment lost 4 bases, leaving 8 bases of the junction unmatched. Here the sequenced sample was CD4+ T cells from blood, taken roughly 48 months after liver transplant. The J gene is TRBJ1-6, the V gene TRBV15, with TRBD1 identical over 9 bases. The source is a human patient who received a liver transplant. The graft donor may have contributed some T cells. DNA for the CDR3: TGTGCCACCAGCAAAAACAGGGGGCTGGGGAATTCACCCCTCCACTTT. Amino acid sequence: CATSKNRGLGNSPLHF.